This T cell receptor (beta chain) was observed in a study of cytomegalovirus exposure and HLA in healthy donors (dated by TCRdb to the late 2010s). With regard to the full study: According to a later analysis, one platform produced both the 110 or so validation repertoires and the 550 to 800 repertoires of the first cohort. The study aimed to test whether cataloging public T cell receptors could reveal signatures of past pathogen exposure. In addition to the first cohort of roughly 700 subjects, a separate validation cohort of 100 to 150 different subjects was used. High-throughput TCR immunosequencing, statistical association of individual TCRs with disease status, and machine learning were combined to predict cytomegalovirus infection status. On the study overall, not on this receptor specifically: Of the cluster scores, 90% to 95% were above 0 in a later analysis, which found that TCRs clustered in the first cohort also tended to co-occur in the roughly 130 validation repertoires. The study gave a list of under 200 TCR beta chains associated with cytomegalovirus. Most TCR sequences were observed very rarely across donors, whereas some public TCRs were present in many individuals. A few of the identified cytomegalovirus-associated TCR beta chains were confirmed in vitro to be specific for cytomegalovirus antigens. The classifier was reported to diagnose cytomegalovirus status with high specificity and sensitivity in both the original and validation cohorts. The validation cohort had no HLA typing available for a later analysis, so co-occurrence within that cohort was assessed over all 120 or so repertoires. The authors suggested that the approach could potentially be generalized to other disease states and immunological phenotypes.

Library construction relied on the immunoSEQ multiplex PCR assay. In the paper's pipeline: A statistical classification framework was built for diagnosing cytomegalovirus status from the catalog of TCR beta chain sequences. As stored in TCRdb, this immuneACCESS dataset retains in-frame rearrangements with V and J assigned. A fraction of the clones does not appear; measured against another copy, unresolved V genes explain less than half of the discrepancy, and the remainder lacks a known reason. For V, J and clone size, that table is used; D and trimming come from the DNA. This sample gives about 330,000 clones in total; just over 85% of them show up just once. The ten largest clonotypes hold 0.84% of the sample. The trim is 0 bases for V and 0 bases for J, with a gap of 16 bases between the germline ends. Including cysteine and phenylalanine, the CDR3 has 17 amino acids. Only the CDR3 DNA is retained, 51 bases long and in frame from the first base. The germline V gene sets CDR1 to SGDLS and CDR2 to YYNGEE.

Remarks on this clone: Its antigen has not been determined. The record has no base qualities; no much larger clone is one base away.

Donors formed part of the validation cohort, which comprised 120 or so subjects and was distinct from the first cohort of 670 or so subjects. The TCR was taken from a woman under 30 in good health and CMV-seronegative. The sequenced material came from PBMCs. The chain was built from TRBV9 and TRBJ2-7; the D gene is perhaps TRBD1, on 6 matching bases. The DNA sequence follows: TGTGCCAGCAGCGTAGGGGGGCTAGGCAGCAGCTCCTACGAGCAGTACTTC. Protein translation: CASSVGGLGSSSYEQYF.